What follows describes a single TCR beta chain. Authors' processing steps: Amplification from reference gene primers served as the basis for estimated nucleated cell counts. The repertoire was sequenced with immunoSEQ multiplex PCR; TCRdb's copy has only in-frame clones and lacks some. That table is the source of V, J and clone size, and D and trimming were worked out from the DNA. The sample contains about 24,000 clones, around four fifths of which appear only once. From germline, CDR1 is SGHRS and CDR2 YFSETQ. With 0 bases removed from V and 4 bases from J, the gap between germline ends came to 6 bases. The length of the CDR3 is 13 residues. The data were obtained in a study of blood T cell repertoires in COVID-19. Study as a whole: Collection of acute and convalescent COVID-19 samples took place in the United States, Italy and Spain. From T cells, B-cell-depleted T cells, or PBMCs came the material, which was cDNA or gDNA.

The V gene is TRBV5-1, the J gene TRBJ2-3; D gene ambiguous. The TCR sequence derives from a human donor in a cohort sampled during active COVID-19. The specimen sequenced was peripheral blood. In nucleotides, the CDR3 is TGCGCCAGCAGCTTGGTCGGGTCAGATACGCAGTATTTT. Its translation: CASSLVGSDTQYF.